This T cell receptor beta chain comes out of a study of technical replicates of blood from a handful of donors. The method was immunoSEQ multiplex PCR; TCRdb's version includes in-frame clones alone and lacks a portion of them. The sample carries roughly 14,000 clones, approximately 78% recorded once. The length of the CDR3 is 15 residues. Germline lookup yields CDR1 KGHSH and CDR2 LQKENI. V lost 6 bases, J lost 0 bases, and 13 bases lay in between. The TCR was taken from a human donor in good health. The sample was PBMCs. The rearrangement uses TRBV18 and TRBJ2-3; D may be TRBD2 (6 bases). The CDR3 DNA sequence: TGTGCCAGCTCCTCGATCGGGACTAGCACAGATACGCAGTATTTT. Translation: CASSSIGTSTDTQYF.